The 25 T cell receptor beta chains listed next were all sequenced from one sample in a study of T cell responses to AZD1222 COVID-19 vaccine. Repertoires were generated with immunoSEQ multiplex PCR, while TCRdb's copy carries only in-frame clones and drops some. The data show around 140,000 clones, approximately 90% seen once. The specimen was peripheral blood, collected on day 0 of AZD1222 vaccination. The source of these receptors is an adult in good health.

The V gene is TRBV5-6, the J gene TRBJ1-1; 9 nucleotides line up with TRBD1. The trim removed 4 bases at V and 3 bases at J, leaving 7 bases unmatched. Germline V CDR1 and CDR2: SGHDT, YYEEEE. The CDR3 spans 15 residues. CDR3 sequence: CASSGRDRAHTEAFF. The DNA for the CDR3 is TGTGCCAGCAGCGGCCGGGACAGGGCTCACACTGAAGCTTTCTTT.

The chain employs TRBV7-8 and TRBJ1-3, with TRBD1 matching 12 bases. In germline, CDR1 is SGHVS, CDR2 FQNEAQ. CDR3 length equals 16 residues. J lost 7 bases, V lost 5 bases, and 9 bases had no gene match. CDR3 residues: CASSGSGTGGRNTIYF. DNA of the CDR3: TGTGCCAGCAGCGGGTCCGGGACAGGGGGCCGGAACACCATATATTTT. The entire variable domain, with the rest obtained from reference TRBV7-8 and TRBJ1-3, is as follows: GAGVSQSPRYKVAKRGQDVALRCDPISGHVSLFWYQQALGQGPEFLTYFQNEAQLDKSGLPSDRFFAERPEGSVSTLKIQRTQQEDSAVYLCASSGSGTGGRNTIYFGEGSWLTVV.

The V call is TRBV7-9, the J call TRBJ2-1, with TRBD2 identical over 7 bases. Germline lookup yields CDR1 SEHNR and CDR2 FQNEAQ (reference sequence). The CDR3 contains 15 residues. Losses at the gene ends were 1 base for V and 0 bases for J; bases not matched to a gene: 0. CDR3 sequence: CASSLGTSSYNEQFF. CDR3 DNA sequence: TGTGCCAGCAGCTTAGGGACTAGCTCCTACAATGAGCAGTTCTTC.

CDR3 region: CASSSYSGNTIYF. As DNA, the CDR3 is TGTGCCAGCAGTTCGTACTCTGGAAACACCATATATTTT. This rearrangement joins TRBV27 to TRBJ1-3; D gene uncertain. This CDR3 is 13 amino acids long. V shed 4 bases and J shed 0 bases, with 4 bases lying between them. Germline CDR1 MNHEY, CDR2 SMNVEV (reference sequence).

The chain has TRBV7-3 and TRBJ2-1; 8 bases fit TRBD2. Germline-derived CDR1 and CDR2 are SGHTA and FQGTGA. Trimming cost V 8 bases and J 0 bases; bases outside gene matches: 6. CDR3 length: 15 amino acids. CDR3: CASASSGSSYNEQFF. The CDR3 region has the DNA TGTGCCAGCGCCTCCAGCGGGAGCTCCTACAATGAGCAGTTCTTC.

This clone has only a few counts. The chain carries TRBV4-2 and TRBJ1-2; no reliable D call. The germline V and J ends were trimmed by 1 base and 6 bases, with 12 bases remaining between them. The CDR3 is 14 amino acids. CDR1 is LGHNA, CDR2 YNFKEQ, per germline. The CDR3 nucleotides read TGTGCCAGCAGCCAAGCGACCGGGGTGGATGGCTACACCTTC. It encodes CASSQATGVDGYTF.

The chain couples TRBV2 to TRBJ1-3; D ambiguous. CDR1 is SNHLY and CDR2 is FYNNEI in the germline V gene. V was trimmed by 5 bases and J by 0 bases, leaving 8 bases between them. The CDR3 is made up of 14 amino acids. The CDR3 is CASSIDFSGNTIYF. CDR3 bases: TGTGCCAGCAGTATAGATTTCTCTGGAAACACCATATATTTT.

This chain links TRBV5-6 with TRBJ1-2; D not certain. CDR1 is SGHDT, CDR2 YYEEEE, per germline. The germline V and J ends were trimmed by 4 bases and 5 bases, with 9 bases remaining between them. This CDR3 is built from 12 residues. For the CDR3, the DNA is TGTGCCAGCAGCCGGGCGGGATATGGCTACACCTTC. Protein: CASSRAGYGYTF.

In its sample, this clone was seen a few times. The CDR3 protein is CASSYTSGFYGYTF. CDR3 nucleotides: TGTGCCAGCAGTTACACTTCAGGGTTCTATGGCTACACCTTC. V usage is TRBV6-6 and J usage is TRBJ1-2, with a weak D call TRBD1 (5 bases). The germline V and J ends were trimmed by 2 bases and 4 bases, with 11 bases remaining between them. The CDR3 sequence is 14 residues long. The germline V gene encodes CDR1 MNHNY and CDR2 SVGAGI (reference sequence).

This rearrangement joins TRBV6-5 to TRBJ2-1, with 11 bases matching TRBD2. Looked up from germline, CDR1 is MNHEY and CDR2 is SVGAGI. This CDR3 is built from 15 residues. The J segment lost 5 bases and the V segment lost 10 bases, leaving 10 bases of the junction unmatched. The CDR3 is CATRIAGGRNNEQFF. CDR3 nucleotide sequence: TGTGCCACACGGATAGCGGGAGGGAGAAACAATGAGCAGTTCTTC.

The CDR3 DNA reads TGTGCCAGCAGCATGAACATCCAGGGGCATCAGCATTTT. Protein sequence: CASSMNIQGHQHF. This chain connects TRBV7-2 to TRBJ1-5; a possible D gene is TRBD1 (6 bases). In germline, CDR1 is SGHTA, CDR2 FQGNSA. V was pared by 5 bases and J by 13 bases, with 18 bases between. This CDR3 comprises 13 residues.

This clone was seen only once. The chain links TRBV27 to TRBJ2-3; no definite D call. This CDR3 region has 17 residues. In germline, CDR1 is MNHEY, CDR2 SMNVEV (reference sequence). Trimming left V 0 bases short and J 4 bases short, with 17 bases between. The CDR3 DNA sequence: TGTGCCAGCAGTTTATCCGTTAGCAGGAATGTGGCAGATACGCAGTATTTT. This encodes CASSLSVSRNVADTQYF.

This chain joins TRBV7-3 and TRBJ2-3; 8 bases match TRBD2. This CDR3 spans 15 amino acids. Germline values: CDR1 SGHTA, CDR2 FQGTGA. V was clipped by 1 base and J by 2 bases; unmatched bases: 2. CDR3 region: CASSLNSGNTDTQYF. DNA of the CDR3: TGTGCCAGCAGCTTAAATAGCGGGAACACAGATACGCAGTATTTT.

The chain is built from TRBV11-3 and TRBJ1-2, with unresolved D. There are 14 residues in the CDR3. CDR1 SGHNT and CDR2 YENEEA come from the germline V gene. Between the trimmed V and J ends, which lost 0 bases and 5 bases, there was a span of 10 bases. As DNA, the CDR3 is TGTGCCAGCAGCTTAGATTCCGGACGGTATGGCTACACCTTC. Its protein is CASSLDSGRYGYTF.

The chain couples TRBV27 to TRBJ2-6, with 8 bases that match TRBD1. The CDR3 is 20 residues long. Losses at the gene ends were 6 bases for V and 2 bases for J; bases not matched to a gene: 18. Germline V lookup: CDR1 MNHEY, CDR2 SMNVEV (reference sequence). Here the CDR3 DNA reads TGTGCCAGCAGCCACTCCAGGGCAGGGGGCTTTAGCACTGGGGCCAACGTCCTGACTTTC. Translating gives CASSHSRAGGFSTGANVLTF. The variable domain in full, completed from reference TRBV27 and TRBJ2-6, reads EAQVTQNPRYLITVTGKKLTVTCSQNMNHEYMSWYRQDPGLGLRQIYYSMNVEVTDKGDVPEGYKVSRKEKRNFPLILESPSPNQTSLYFCASSHSRAGGFSTGANVLTFGAGSRLTVL.

Comment on this clone: The sample holds other DNA sequences that translate to the same CDR3. The rearrangement links TRBV28 to TRBJ2-7; no definite D call. Looked up from germline, CDR1 is MDHEN and CDR2 is SYDVKM. CDR3 length equals 12 residues. V was clipped by 2 bases and J by 3 bases, with 5 bases between them. The CDR3 sequence is CASSLVGYEQYF. CDR3 nucleotides: TGTGCCAGCAGTTTAGTGGGCTACGAGCAGTACTTC.

This chain joins TRBV7-2 and TRBJ1-2; D is undetermined. The CDR3 has 15 amino acids. Germline V gives CDR1 SGHTA, CDR2 FQGNSA. V lost 1 base and J 0 bases, leaving 9 bases between the germline ends. CDR3: CASSLGGSPNYGYTF. The CDR3 region has the DNA TGTGCCAGCAGCTTAGGAGGATCTCCTAACTATGGCTACACCTTC.

V gene TRBV19 combines with J gene TRBJ1-4, with 8 positions matching TRBD1. Germline V gene sequence: CDR1 LNHDA, CDR2 SQIVND (reference sequence). V dropped 2 bases and J dropped 8; count of bases not matched to a gene: 7. CDR3 length: 15 amino acids. The CDR3 sequence is CASSIPGRGREKLFF. The CDR3 DNA reads TGTGCCAGTAGTATACCGGGCAGGGGGCGAGAAAAACTGTTTTTT.

The chain has TRBV11-1 and TRBJ2-3, with 9 nucleotides matching TRBD1. Germline V lookup: CDR1 SGHAT, CDR2 FQDESV (reference sequence). The CDR3 has 14 residues. Trimming cost V 6 bases and J 6 bases; bases outside gene matches: 7. The CDR3 protein is CASSTWDRVDTQYF. Here the CDR3 DNA reads TGTGCCAGCAGTACCTGGGACAGGGTTGATACGCAGTATTTT.

The chain employs TRBV28 and TRBJ2-5; TRBD1 is a possible D gene (5 bases). Trimming left V 0 bases short and J 0 bases short, with 11 bases between. Germline CDR1 MDHEN, CDR2 SYDVKM. This CDR3 is built from 16 residues. The CDR3 region is CASSLWGGAYQETQYF. In DNA form, the CDR3 reads TGTGCCAGCAGTTTATGGGGTGGGGCGTACCAAGAGACCCAGTACTTC.

The V call is TRBV30, the J call TRBJ1-5, with D possibly matching TRBD1 (5 bases). V was clipped by 5 bases and J by 3 bases, with 14 bases between them. CDR3 length: 14 residues. Germline V gene sequence: CDR1 GTSNPN, CDR2 SVGIG (reference sequence). The CDR3 nucleotides are TGTGCCTGGGGCAGGGCCCACGCCAATCAGCCCCAGCATTTT. It encodes CAWGRAHANQPQHF.

The rearrangement links TRBV6-5 to TRBJ1-1; no clear D. The germline V gene encodes CDR1 MNHEY and CDR2 SVGAGI. V gave up 5 bases and J gave up 5 bases, with 15 bases separating them. The CDR3 totals 14 residues. The chain's CDR3 is CASSKDWIGTEAFF. For the CDR3, the DNA is TGTGCCAGCAGTAAGGACTGGATTGGAACTGAAGCTTTCTTT.

The chain joins TRBV4-3 to TRBJ2-2, with TRBD2 matching 10 bases. Unmatched junction bases numbered 6, after V lost 0 bases and J lost 2 bases. Germline V gives CDR1 LGHNA, CDR2 YSLEER. This CDR3 has 18 residues. CDR3 DNA sequence: TGCGCCAGCAGCCAAGATCGGGCTAGCGGGGGCAACACCGGGGAGCTGTTTTTT. This sequence encodes CASSQDRASGGNTGELFF.

This rearrangement joins TRBV19 to TRBJ2-1; D may be TRBD2 (6 bases). The CDR3 spans 17 residues. Trimming pared 8 bases from V and 0 bases from J, leaving 20 bases between. The V gene's germline CDR1 is LNHDA and CDR2 SQIVND (reference sequence). Here the CDR3 reads CASGDSPSRSSYNEQFF. CDR3 nucleotides: TGTGCCAGTGGGGACTCCCCCTCACGGAGCTCCTACAATGAGCAGTTCTTC.

The V call is TRBV7-8, the J call TRBJ2-3; D gene ambiguous. Germline V gene sequence: CDR1 SGHVS, CDR2 FQNEAQ. Trimming pared 2 bases from V and 6 bases from J, leaving 6 bases between. The CDR3 runs 12 residues. The CDR3 reads CASSLQGDTQYF. DNA for the CDR3: TGTGCCAGCAGCTTACAAGGGGATACGCAGTATTTT.